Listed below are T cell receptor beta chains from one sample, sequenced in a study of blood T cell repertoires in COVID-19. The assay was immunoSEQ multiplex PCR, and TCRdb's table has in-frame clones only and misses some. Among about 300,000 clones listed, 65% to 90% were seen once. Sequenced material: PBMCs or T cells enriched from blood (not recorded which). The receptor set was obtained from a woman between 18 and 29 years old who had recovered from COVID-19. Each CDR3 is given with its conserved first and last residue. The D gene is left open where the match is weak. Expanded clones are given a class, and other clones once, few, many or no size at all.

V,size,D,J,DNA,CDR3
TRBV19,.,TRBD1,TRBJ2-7,TGTGCCAGTAGTAATGGGCGGACAGGGGCCTACGAGCAGTACTTC,CASSNGRTGAYEQYF
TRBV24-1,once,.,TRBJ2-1,TGTGCCACCAGTGATTTGGCGGGCGGTGAGCAGTTCTTC,CATSDLAGGEQFF
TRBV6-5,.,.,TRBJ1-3,TGTGCCAGCAGTTACGGCTTGGGGGGCTCTGGAAACACCATATATTTT,CASSYGLGGSGNTIYF
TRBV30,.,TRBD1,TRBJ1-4,TGTGCCTTAATGACAGGGGGGGAAGAAAAACTGTTTTTT,CALMTGGEEKLFF
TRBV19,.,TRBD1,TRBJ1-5,TGTGCCAGTAAAGGGACAGGGGTTCAGCCCCAGCATTTT,CASKGTGVQPQHF
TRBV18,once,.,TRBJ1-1,TGTGCCAGCTCACCAGATGAGACAGGCACAGGATTGAACACTGAAGCTTTCTTT,CASSPDETGTGLNTEAFF
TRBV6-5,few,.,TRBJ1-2,TGTGCCAGCAGTCCGGGGACTTTCGGAGGCTATGGCTACACCTTC,CASSPGTFGGYGYTF
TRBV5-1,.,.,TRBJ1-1,TGCGCCAGCAGCAGACTCCCTAGCACTGAAGCTTTCTTT,CASSRLPSTEAFF
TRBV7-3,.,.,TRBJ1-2,TGTGCCAGCAGCCTGGACCAACTTGGGAGTGGCTACACCTTC,CASSLDQLGSGYTF
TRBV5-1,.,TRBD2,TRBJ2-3,TGCGCCAGCAGCTTAGCGGGGGACAGCACAGATACGCAGTATTTT,CASSLAGDSTDTQYF
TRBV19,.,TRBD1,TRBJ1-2,TGTGCCAGTAGTATAGAAACGGACAGGGGTGAAGGCTACACCTTC,CASSIETDRGEGYTF